The TCR beta chain described here comes from a study of neurological immune-mediated disorders. The table lists this clonotype with many counts. TCRdb independently ran MiXCR on the 5' RACE reads; one entry per CDR3 protein. The sample lists under 85,000 distinct CDR3 sequences; around 5% were seen once. V shed 7 bases, J shed 2 bases, and the junction held 5 bases outside the gene matches. The CDR3 covers 14 residues. The chain recombines TRBV12-3 or TRBV12-4 with TRBJ2-3; 8 positions agree with TRBD2. Input material: PBMCs. This sequence originates from a human donor with multiple sclerosis. The donor label of this sample is uncertain. The chain's CDR3 is CASNLGGATDTQYF. CDR3 DNA: TGTGCCAGCAACCTCGGGGGGGCCACAGATACGCAGTATTTT.